These 31 T cell receptor beta chains share one sample of origin, sequenced in a study of CD8 T cells in ankylosing spondylitis. TCRdb passed the 5' RACE reads through MiXCR, listing each CDR3 protein once. The data contain about 250,000 distinct CDR3 sequences, 32% of them seen just once; the ten biggest clones take up about 4.2%. The specimen sequenced was blood, either unsorted or a sorted T cell fraction (not recorded which). The receptors come from a male donor with ankylosing spondylitis or in good health (not recorded which).

V is TRBV6-1 and J is TRBJ1-1; 10 nucleotides align to TRBD1. CDR1 and CDR2 from the germline V gene are MNHNS and SASEGT. The CDR3 sequence is 13 residues long. V was clipped by 6 bases and J by 5 bases; unmatched bases: 3. The CDR3 coding sequence is TGTGCCAGCAGAGGGGACAGGGGTACTGAAGCTTTCTTT. Encoded protein: CASRGDRGTEAFF.

The gene calls are TRBV29-1 and TRBJ2-3; TRBD1 aligns across 7 bases. The CDR3 extends over 14 amino acids. V was pared by 4 bases and J by 0 bases, with 4 bases of the junction left unmatched. CDR1 is SQVTM and CDR2 is ANQGSEA in the germline V gene. CDR3 region: CSVGGQPSTDTQYF. As DNA, the CDR3 is TGCAGCGTTGGGGGACAGCCGAGCACAGATACGCAGTATTTT.

The chain carries TRBV12-3 or TRBV12-4 and TRBJ1-3; D ambiguous. V dropped 3 bases and J dropped 0 bases, with 12 bases sitting between them. The CDR3 extends over 16 amino acids. The CDR3 here is CASSLGTLSSGNTIYF. DNA of the CDR3: TGTGCCAGCAGTTTGGGCACCTTAAGCTCTGGAAACACCATATATTTT.

The rearrangement uses TRBV20-1 and TRBJ1-6; 8 bases line up with TRBD1. Germline V gene data show CDR1 as DFQATT and CDR2 as SNEGSKA (reference sequence). The CDR3 length is 12 residues. V lost 1 base and J lost 14; bases outside the gene matches: 4. CDR3 bases: TGCAGTGCTAGAGGACAGGGGATGGCCCTCCACTTT. This translates into CSARGQGMALHF.

The chain is built from TRBV29-1 and TRBJ2-5; D gene uncertain. Trimming stripped 4 bases from V and 1 base from J, with 7 bases between. This CDR3 comprises 12 residues. Per germline, CDR1 SQVTM and CDR2 ANQGSEA. This CDR3 is CSVGFRQETQYF. CDR3 coding DNA: TGCAGCGTTGGGTTTCGCCAAGAGACCCAGTACTTC.

In its sample, this clonotype was seen a few times. The chain has TRBV20-1 and TRBJ2-5; the D gene is possibly TRBD1 (5 bases). The CDR3 is 16 residues long. Trimming took off 0 bases at V and 5 bases at J, with 19 bases between the two ends. Germline CDR1 and CDR2: DFQATT and SNEGSKA (reference sequence). This chain's CDR3 is CSARDPGGRALETQYF. The CDR3 DNA reads TGCAGTGCTAGAGACCCGGGCGGCAGGGCGTTGGAGACCCAGTACTTC.

V gene TRBV9 combines with J gene TRBJ2-1, with a possible D match to TRBD1 (6 bases). CDR1 is SGDLS, CDR2 YYNGEE, per germline. There are 13 residues in the CDR3. Between the trimmed V and J ends, which lost 10 bases and 10 bases, there was a span of 21 bases. The CDR3: CAGHDRLLVEQFF. The DNA of the CDR3 is TGTGCCGGTCATGACAGGCTATTGGTAGAGCAGTTCTTC. Full variable domain (outside the CDR3, taken from reference TRBV9 and TRBJ2-1): DSGVTQTPKHLITATGQRVTLRCSPRSGDLSVYWYQQSLDQGLQFLIQYYNGEERAKGNILERFSAQQFPDLHSELNLSSLELGDSALYFCAGHDRLLVEQFFGPGTRLTVL.

This sequence joins TRBV10-3 and TRBJ2-5; 11 bases are shared with TRBD2. V lost 4 bases and J lost 3; bases outside the gene matches: 1. CDR1 is ENHRY and CDR2 is SYGVKD in the germline V gene. The CDR3 runs 14 residues. CDR3 coding DNA: TGTGCCATCAGTGGTAGCGGGGGGGAAGAGACCCAGTACTTC. Translation gives CAISGSGGEETQYF.

This clonotype was detected only a few times. The chain employs TRBV7-9 and TRBJ2-5, with a tentative D call TRBD1 (6 bases). Germline V gives CDR1 SEHNR, CDR2 FQNEAQ (reference sequence). The CDR3 runs 13 residues. V shed 9 bases and J shed 3 bases, with 14 bases lying between them. In DNA, the CDR3 is TGTGCCAGTGGGGGCCGTTTGGAAGAGACCCAGTACTTC. Protein sequence: CASGGRLEETQYF.

This clonotype appeared a few times. This chain links TRBV7-6 with TRBJ2-1; D ambiguous. V was pared by 5 bases and J by 6 bases, with 11 bases between. This CDR3 has 13 amino acids. Per germline, CDR1 SGHVS and CDR2 FNYEAQ. CDR3 protein: CASSTGPINEQFF. CDR3 nucleotides: TGTGCCAGCAGCACCGGGCCGATCAATGAGCAGTTCTTC. The variable domain in full, with the rest retrieved from reference TRBV7-6 and TRBJ2-1, is GAGVSQSPRYKVTKRGQDVALRCDPISGHVSLYWYRQALGQGPEFLTYFNYEAQQDKSGLPNDRFSAERPEGSISTLTIQRTEQRDSAMYRCASSTGPINEQFFGPGTRLTVL.

This rearrangement joins TRBV15 to TRBJ2-7; a weak D match, TRBD2 (5 bases). CDR3 length: 14 amino acids. The germline gives CDR1 LNHNV, CDR2 YYDKDF (reference sequence). Trimming removed 1 base from V and 2 bases from J, with 9 bases in between. This CDR3 is CATSRGADPYEQYF. CDR3 sequence (DNA): TGTGCCACCAGCAGAGGAGCGGACCCCTACGAGCAGTACTTC.

This chain joins TRBV28 and TRBJ2-5; 7 bases line up with TRBD2. Germline lookup yields CDR1 MDHEN and CDR2 SYDVKM. This CDR3 contains 16 residues. V was pared by 3 bases and J by 1 base, with 8 bases of the junction left unmatched. CDR3 sequence: CASSFTTGTTQETQYF. The CDR3 DNA follows: TGTGCCAGCAGTTTCACCACCGGGACTACCCAAGAGACCCAGTACTTC.

In this sample, this clonotype turned up a few times. This chain joins TRBV4-2 and TRBJ1-1; D perhaps matches TRBD1 (6 bases). From germline, CDR1 is LGHNA and CDR2 YNFKEQ. The V and J ends lost 1 base and 1 base respectively, with 10 bases between them. CDR3 length equals 15 residues. The CDR3 loop reads CASSQAWTANTEAFF. CDR3 sequence (DNA): TGTGCCAGCAGCCAAGCGTGGACAGCGAACACTGAAGCTTTCTTT.

There are a few counts of this clonotype. CDR3 sequence: CATSRGDMDTEAFF. The CDR3 DNA reads TGTGCCACCAGCAGAGGAGACATGGACACTGAAGCTTTCTTT. J is TRBJ1-1 and V is TRBV15; the D is unclear. CDR3 length: 14 residues. The V and J ends lost 1 base and 3 bases respectively, with 9 bases between them. CDR1 is LNHNV, CDR2 YYDKDF, per germline (reference sequence).

The J gene is TRBJ2-7, the V gene TRBV7-6; TRBD1 is a possible D gene (6 bases). This CDR3 region has 14 residues. Trimming removed 5 bases at V and 4 bases at J, with 15 bases between. Germline loops: CDR1 SGHVS, CDR2 FNYEAQ. CDR3 loop: CASSPGAGEYEQYF. In DNA, the CDR3 is TGTGCCAGCAGCCCTGGGGCAGGGGAATACGAGCAGTACTTC.

The sample holds many counts of this clonotype. This chain links TRBV29-1 with TRBJ2-3, with a possible D match to TRBD2 (5 bases). Germline V gene sequence: CDR1 SQVTM, CDR2 ANQGSEA. CDR3 size: 14 residues. The ends were cut back, 2 bases at V and 1 base at J, with 10 bases in the middle. This CDR3 is CSVERGVGTDTQYF. The CDR3 DNA reads as TGCAGCGTTGAACGGGGTGTCGGCACAGATACGCAGTATTTT.

This clonotype has more than one count but fewer than ten. The chain is built from TRBV7-8 and TRBJ2-5, with 9 bases lining up with TRBD1. V lost 6 bases and J lost 4; bases outside the gene matches: 3. The CDR3 covers 13 residues. CDR1 and CDR2 (germline): SGHVS, FQNEAQ. CDR3 DNA: TGTGCCAGCAGTCCGACAGGGGGAGAGACCCAGTACTTC. Residues: CASSPTGGETQYF.

This clonotype turned up a few times. The chain links TRBV28 to TRBJ2-3; D remains ambiguous. The CDR3 consists of 12 residues. In germline, CDR1 is MDHEN, CDR2 SYDVKM. The V gene lost 5 bases and the J gene lost 4 bases, with 7 bases spanning the gap. The CDR3 sequence is CASSLYADTQYF. For the CDR3, the DNA is TGTGCCAGCAGTCTATATGCAGATACGCAGTATTTT.

This chain connects TRBV11-1 to TRBJ2-1, with a weak D call TRBD1 (5 bases). Per the germline V gene, CDR1 is SGHAT and CDR2 is FQDESV (reference sequence). V shed 3 bases and J shed 0 bases, with 18 bases lying between them. There are 18 residues in the CDR3. DNA of the CDR3: TGTGCCAGCAGCTTTGTTTCTGGTCGGACACTCTCCTACAATGAGCAGTTCTTC. Its protein product is CASSFVSGRTLSYNEQFF.

The CDR3 DNA reads TGCAGTGCTCGGGGGGGGGCGAGGAACATTCAGTACTTC. As protein: CSARGGARNIQYF. The chain recombines TRBV20-1 with TRBJ2-4; 8 nucleotides line up with TRBD2. The CDR3 runs to 13 residues. V lost 5 bases and J lost 7; bases outside the gene matches: 7. Germline CDR1 reads DFQATT; CDR2 reads SNEGSKA (reference sequence).

The V gene is TRBV6-5, the J gene TRBJ2-5; TRBD1 matches 7 bases. Germline values: CDR1 MNHEY, CDR2 SVGAGI. Trimming took 2 bases from V and 5 from J; bases not matched to a gene: 5. This CDR3 spans 14 amino acids. The CDR3 sequence: CASSYPPGGETQYF. The CDR3 bases are TGTGCCAGCAGTTACCCGCCAGGGGGTGAGACCCAGTACTTC.

The table lists this clonotype with a few counts. This sequence joins TRBV5-8 and TRBJ2-3; a possible D gene is TRBD1 (6 bases). This CDR3 has 14 residues. The germline gives CDR1 SGHTS, CDR2 YDEGEE. V was clipped by 4 bases and J by 4 bases, with 13 bases between them. The CDR3 DNA is TGTGCCAGCAGCCCCACCGGGACACCAGATACGCAGTATTTT. Translating gives CASSPTGTPDTQYF.

The chain uses TRBV3-1 and TRBJ1-5; D uncertain. There are 15 residues in the CDR3. Germline V gene lookup returns CDR1 LGHDT and CDR2 YNNKEL (reference sequence). V dropped 0 bases and J dropped 1 base, with 7 bases sitting between them. CDR3 in amino acids: CASSQDPWSNQPQHF. The CDR3 DNA is TGTGCCAGCAGCCAAGATCCATGGAGCAATCAGCCCCAGCATTTT.

The chain carries TRBV20-1 and TRBJ2-1, with D unclear. The CDR3 has 16 residues. Germline V CDR1 and CDR2: DFQATT, SNEGSKA (reference sequence). V lost 2 bases, J lost 4 bases, and 18 bases lay in between. As DNA, the CDR3 is TGCAGTGCTAGAATTTCGACGGCCACGGGTTACAATGAGCAGTTCTTC. Translated, it gives CSARISTATGYNEQFF.

This clonotype was recorded only once. V usage is TRBV5-6 and J usage is TRBJ1-6; a possible D gene is TRBD1 (6 bases). Looked up from germline, CDR1 is SGHDT and CDR2 is YYEEEE. The CDR3 has 16 residues. Trimming removed 0 bases from V and 7 bases from J, with 14 bases in between. CDR3 in amino acids: CASSLVKGVGNSPLHF. For the CDR3, the DNA is TGTGCCAGCAGCTTGGTAAAGGGGGTCGGGAATTCACCCCTCCACTTT.

This clonotype was seen ten or more times. This rearrangement joins TRBV12-3 or TRBV12-4 to TRBJ1-4; weak D call: TRBD1 (5 bases). The CDR3 has 16 amino acids. Trimming took 5 bases from V and 4 from J, leaving 17 bases between them. The CDR3: CASSPDPGLSNEKLFF. As DNA, the CDR3 is TGTGCCAGCAGTCCAGACCCGGGACTGAGTAATGAAAAACTGTTTTTT.

In its sample, this clonotype was seen many times. The V and J genes are TRBV20-1 and TRBJ2-3; 8 bases are a match to TRBD2. The germline V gene encodes CDR1 DFQATT and CDR2 SNEGSKA (reference sequence). Unmatched junction bases numbered 7, after V lost 0 bases and J lost 2 bases. The CDR3 consists of 16 residues. CDR3: CSARDETSEYTDTQYF. The CDR3 nucleotides are TGCAGTGCTAGAGATGAGACTAGCGAGTACACAGATACGCAGTATTTT.

This clonotype turned up a few times. The gene calls are TRBV12-3 or TRBV12-4 and TRBJ2-1, with 10 bases aligning to TRBD1. The trim removed 7 bases at V and 6 bases at J, leaving 12 bases unmatched. The CDR3 runs to 16 residues. CDR3 in amino acids: CASIRSGTGAFNEQFF. In nucleotides, the CDR3 is TGTGCCAGCATTCGGTCCGGGACAGGGGCCTTCAATGAGCAGTTCTTC.

This clonotype was recorded only once. The chain couples TRBV7-8 to TRBJ1-2; no firm D call. This CDR3 comprises 12 residues. V was clipped by 3 bases and J by 8 bases, with 10 bases between them. Germline loops: CDR1 SGHVS, CDR2 FQNEAQ. In nucleotides, the CDR3 is TGTGCCAGCAGCTTTCGCAGGAGCGGCTACACCTTC. It yields the protein CASSFRRSGYTF.

This clonotype was seen only a few times. The chain employs TRBV4-1 and TRBJ2-3, with 10 bases that match TRBD2. The CDR3 runs 16 residues. CDR1 is MGHRA, CDR2 YSYEKL, per germline. Germline trimming cut 3 bases from V and 0 bases from J; bases unmatched to any gene: 3. The CDR3 DNA follows: TGCGCCAGCAGCCACGGACTAGCGGACAGCACAGATACGCAGTATTTT. Amino acid sequence: CASSHGLADSTDTQYF.

This sequence joins TRBV10-2 and TRBJ2-5; D perhaps matches TRBD1 (6 bases). V shed 5 bases and J shed 3 bases, with 10 bases lying between them. The CDR3 consists of 13 residues. Looked up from germline, CDR1 is WSHSY and CDR2 is SAAADI. The CDR3 sequence is CASSRTAKETQYF. CDR3 in DNA: TGCGCCAGCAGTCGGACAGCCAAAGAGACCCAGTACTTC.